This entry describes one TCR beta chain. Its target is unknown. These data come from a study of OX40 agonist ivuxolimab in advanced cancers. Across the whole study: Aged roughly 23 to 80 with a mean of 60 years, they were about 78% male.

Whole-study findings and limits: Among the lowest peripheral clonal expansion occurred in 0.1-3.0 mg/kg partial responders. Dose levels from 0.1 to 3.0 mg/kg saw CD4+ and CD8+ blood T cells expand clonally by week 6.

Here immunoSEQ multiplex PCR was the method, and the copy in TCRdb shows in-frame clones only, minus some. The table includes 70,000 or so clones, roughly nine tenths detected once. Sequenced material: CD4+ or CD8+ T cells sorted from blood, taken in a trial of the OX40 agonist ivuxolimab. This clonotype was obtained from an adult with an advanced solid tumor such as melanoma, head and neck, liver or kidney cancer.

CDR3 protein: CASSKDTNTGELFF. In DNA, the CDR3 is TGCGCCAGCAGCAAGGACACGAACACCGGGGAGCTGTTTTTT. V gene TRBV5-1 combines with J gene TRBJ2-2, with D maybe TRBD1 (5 bases). Germline loops: CDR1 SGHRS, CDR2 YFSETQ. The CDR3 spans 14 residues. V was cut by 4 bases and J by 0 bases, with 7 bases left in between.